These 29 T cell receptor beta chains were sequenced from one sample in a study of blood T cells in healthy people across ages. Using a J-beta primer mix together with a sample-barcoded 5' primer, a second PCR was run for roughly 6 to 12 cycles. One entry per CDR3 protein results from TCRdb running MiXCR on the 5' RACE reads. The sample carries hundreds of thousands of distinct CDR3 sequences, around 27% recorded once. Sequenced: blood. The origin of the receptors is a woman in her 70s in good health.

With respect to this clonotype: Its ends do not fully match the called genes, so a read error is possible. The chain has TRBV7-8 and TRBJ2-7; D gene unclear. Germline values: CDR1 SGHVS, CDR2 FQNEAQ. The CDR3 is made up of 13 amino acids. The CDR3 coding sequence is TGTGCCGGCAGCTTTGACCTATCCTACGAGCAGTACTTC. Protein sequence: CAGSFDLSYEQYF.

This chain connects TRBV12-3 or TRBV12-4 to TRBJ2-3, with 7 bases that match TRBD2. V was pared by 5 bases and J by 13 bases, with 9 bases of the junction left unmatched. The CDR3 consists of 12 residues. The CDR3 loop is CASSPERDHKYF. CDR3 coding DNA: TGTGCCAGCAGTCCCGAGCGGGACCACAAGTATTTT.

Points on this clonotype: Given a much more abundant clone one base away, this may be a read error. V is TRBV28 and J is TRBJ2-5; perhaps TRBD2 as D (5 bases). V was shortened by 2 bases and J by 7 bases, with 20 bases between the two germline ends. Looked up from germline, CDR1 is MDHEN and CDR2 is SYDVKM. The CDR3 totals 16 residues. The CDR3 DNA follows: TGTGCCAGCAGTTTACTCGGCGCGGTGGTCGGGGTGACCCAGTACTTC. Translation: CASSLLGAVVGVTQYF.

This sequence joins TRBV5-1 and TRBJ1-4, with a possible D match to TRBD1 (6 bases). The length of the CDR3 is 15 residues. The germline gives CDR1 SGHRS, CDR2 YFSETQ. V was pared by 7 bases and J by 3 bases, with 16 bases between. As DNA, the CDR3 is TGCGCCAGCGGACGATCGGGACAATCTAATGAAAAACTGTTTTTT. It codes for CASGRSGQSNEKLFF.

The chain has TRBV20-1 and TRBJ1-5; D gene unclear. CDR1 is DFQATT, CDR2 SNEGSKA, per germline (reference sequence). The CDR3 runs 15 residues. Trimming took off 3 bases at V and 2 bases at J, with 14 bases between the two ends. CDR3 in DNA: TGCAGTGCTAGGTCCACTTCCACCCGCAATCAGCCCCAGCATTTT. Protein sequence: CSARSTSTRNQPQHF.

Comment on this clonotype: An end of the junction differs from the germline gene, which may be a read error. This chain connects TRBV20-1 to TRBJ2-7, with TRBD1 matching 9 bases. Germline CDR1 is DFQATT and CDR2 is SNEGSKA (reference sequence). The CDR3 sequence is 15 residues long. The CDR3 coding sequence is TGCAGTGCCAGACCGGGACAGGGAGTCCCCTACGAGCAGTGCTTC. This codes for CSARPGQGVPYEQCF.

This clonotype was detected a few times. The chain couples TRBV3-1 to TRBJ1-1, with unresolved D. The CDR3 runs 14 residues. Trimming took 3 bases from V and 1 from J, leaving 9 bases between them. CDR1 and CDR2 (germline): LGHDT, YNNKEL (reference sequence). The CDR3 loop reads CASSQGYPNTEAFF. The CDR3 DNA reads TGTGCCAGCAGCCAGGGGTACCCGAACACTGAAGCTTTCTTT.

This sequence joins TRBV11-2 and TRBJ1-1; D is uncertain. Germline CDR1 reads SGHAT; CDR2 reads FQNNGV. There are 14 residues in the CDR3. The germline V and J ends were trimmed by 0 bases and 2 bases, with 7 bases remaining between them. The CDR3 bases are TGTGCCAGCAGCTTAGATCCGGGAAACACTGAAGCTTTCTTT. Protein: CASSLDPGNTEAFF.

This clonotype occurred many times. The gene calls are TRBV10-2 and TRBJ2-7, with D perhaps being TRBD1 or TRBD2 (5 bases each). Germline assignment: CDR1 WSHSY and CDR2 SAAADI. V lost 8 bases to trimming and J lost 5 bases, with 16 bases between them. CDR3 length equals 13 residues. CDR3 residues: CASDDGTQDEQYF. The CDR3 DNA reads TGCGCCAGCGATGACGGGACCCAGGACGAGCAGTACTTC.

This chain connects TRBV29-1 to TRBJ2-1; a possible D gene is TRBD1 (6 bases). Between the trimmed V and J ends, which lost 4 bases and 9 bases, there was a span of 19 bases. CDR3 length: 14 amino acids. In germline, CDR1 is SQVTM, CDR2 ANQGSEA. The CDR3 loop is CSVVPQTGYFEQFF. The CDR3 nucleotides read TGCAGCGTTGTTCCCCAAACAGGGTATTTTGAGCAGTTCTTC.

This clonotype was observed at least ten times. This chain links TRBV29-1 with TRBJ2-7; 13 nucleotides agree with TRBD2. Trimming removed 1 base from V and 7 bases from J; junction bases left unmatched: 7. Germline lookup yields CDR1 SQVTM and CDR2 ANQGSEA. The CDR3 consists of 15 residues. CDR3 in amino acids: CSVEAGTSGIREQYF. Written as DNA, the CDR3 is TGCAGCGTTGAAGCCGGGACTAGCGGGATTAGGGAGCAGTACTTC.

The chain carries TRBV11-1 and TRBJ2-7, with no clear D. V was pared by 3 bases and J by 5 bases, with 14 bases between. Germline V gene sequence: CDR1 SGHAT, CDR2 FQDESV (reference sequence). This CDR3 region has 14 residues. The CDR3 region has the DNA TGTGCCAGCAGCTTCGTTTATTGGACGGACGAGCAGTACTTC. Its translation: CASSFVYWTDEQYF.

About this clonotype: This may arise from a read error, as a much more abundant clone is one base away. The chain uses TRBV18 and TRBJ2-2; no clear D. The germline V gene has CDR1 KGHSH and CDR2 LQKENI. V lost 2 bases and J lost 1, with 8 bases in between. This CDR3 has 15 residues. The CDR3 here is CASSPSRGNTGELFF. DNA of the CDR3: TGTGCCAGCTCACCATCACGAGGGAACACCGGGGAGCTGTTTTTT.

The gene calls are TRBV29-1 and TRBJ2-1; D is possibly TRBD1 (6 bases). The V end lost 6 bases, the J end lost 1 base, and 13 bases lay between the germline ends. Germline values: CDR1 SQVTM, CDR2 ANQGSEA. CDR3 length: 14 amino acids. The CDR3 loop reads CSVDGQLSYNEQFF. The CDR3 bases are TGCAGCGTCGATGGACAGTTGTCCTACAATGAGCAGTTCTTC.

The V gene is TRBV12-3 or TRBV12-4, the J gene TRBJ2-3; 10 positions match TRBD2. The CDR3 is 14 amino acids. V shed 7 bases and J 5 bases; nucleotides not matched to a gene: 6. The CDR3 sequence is CASISSGRRDTQYF. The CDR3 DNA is TGTGCCAGCATCTCTAGCGGGAGAAGAGATACGCAGTATTTT.

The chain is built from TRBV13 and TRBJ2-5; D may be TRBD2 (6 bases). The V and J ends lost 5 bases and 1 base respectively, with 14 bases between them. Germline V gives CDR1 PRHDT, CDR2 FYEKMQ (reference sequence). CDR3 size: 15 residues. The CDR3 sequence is CASSPTGLTQETQYF. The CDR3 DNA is TGTGCCAGCAGCCCTACGGGACTTACCCAAGAGACCCAGTACTTC.

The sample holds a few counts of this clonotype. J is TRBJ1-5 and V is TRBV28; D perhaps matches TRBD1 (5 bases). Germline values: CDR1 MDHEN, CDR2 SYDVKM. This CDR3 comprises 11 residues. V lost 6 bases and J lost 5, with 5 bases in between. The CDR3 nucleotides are TGTGCCAGCAGGACAGATCAGCCCCAGCATTTT. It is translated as CASRTDQPQHF.

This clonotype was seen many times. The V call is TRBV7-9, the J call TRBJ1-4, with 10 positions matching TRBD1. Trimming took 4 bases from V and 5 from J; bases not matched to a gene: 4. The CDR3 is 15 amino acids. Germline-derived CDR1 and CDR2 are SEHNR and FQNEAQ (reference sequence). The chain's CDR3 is CASSSWGQGNEKLFF. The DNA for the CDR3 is TGTGCCAGCAGCTCGTGGGGACAGGGGAATGAAAAACTGTTTTTT.

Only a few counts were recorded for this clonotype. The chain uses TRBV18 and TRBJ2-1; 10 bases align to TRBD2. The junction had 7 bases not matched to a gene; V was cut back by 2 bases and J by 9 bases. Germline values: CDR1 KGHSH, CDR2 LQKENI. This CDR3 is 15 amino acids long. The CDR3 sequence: CASSPKRGGSGEQFF. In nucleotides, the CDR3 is TGTGCCAGCTCACCAAAGCGGGGGGGTAGCGGTGAGCAGTTCTTC.

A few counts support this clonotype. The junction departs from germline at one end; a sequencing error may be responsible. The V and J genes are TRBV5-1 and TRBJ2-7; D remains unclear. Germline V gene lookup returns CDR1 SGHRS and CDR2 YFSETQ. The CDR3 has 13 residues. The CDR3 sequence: CASSLVQTYEQHF. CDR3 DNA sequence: TGCGCCAGCAGCTTGGTGCAGACCTACGAGCAGCACTTC.

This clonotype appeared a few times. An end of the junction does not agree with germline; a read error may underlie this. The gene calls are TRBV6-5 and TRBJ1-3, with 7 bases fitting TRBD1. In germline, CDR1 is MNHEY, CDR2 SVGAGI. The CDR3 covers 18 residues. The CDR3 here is CASSYSGMNRGSGNTIYF. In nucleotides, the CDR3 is TGCGCCAGCAGTTACTCGGGGATGAACAGGGGATCCGGAAACACCATATATTTT.

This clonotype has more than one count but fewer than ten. CDR3 protein: CSVGHYPQETQYF. CDR3 sequence (DNA): TGCAGCGTTGGCCACTACCCCCAAGAGACCCAGTACTTC. V and J are TRBV29-1 and TRBJ2-5, with D hard to call. The CDR3 is made up of 13 amino acids. Per the germline V gene, CDR1 is SQVTM and CDR2 is ANQGSEA. The V end lost 4 bases, the J end lost 1 base, and 10 bases lay between the germline ends.

The CDR3 region is CASSRGLAGVSHEQYF. In DNA form, the CDR3 reads TGTGCCAGCAGTAGGGGACTAGCGGGAGTCAGTCACGAGCAGTACTTC. The rearrangement uses TRBV6-2 or TRBV6-3 and TRBJ2-7; TRBD2 matches at 14 bases. This CDR3 is 16 amino acids long. V was pared by 5 bases and J by 5 bases, with 8 bases of the junction left unmatched. Germline CDR1 MNHEY, CDR2 SVGEGT.

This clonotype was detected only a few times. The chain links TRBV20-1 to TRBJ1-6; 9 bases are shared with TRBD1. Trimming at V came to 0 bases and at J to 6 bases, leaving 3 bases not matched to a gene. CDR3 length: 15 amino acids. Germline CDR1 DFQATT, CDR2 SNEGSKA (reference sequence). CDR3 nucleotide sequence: TGCAGTGCTAGAGAGTCGACAGGGGGTAATTCACCCCTCCACTTT. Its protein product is CSARESTGGNSPLHF.

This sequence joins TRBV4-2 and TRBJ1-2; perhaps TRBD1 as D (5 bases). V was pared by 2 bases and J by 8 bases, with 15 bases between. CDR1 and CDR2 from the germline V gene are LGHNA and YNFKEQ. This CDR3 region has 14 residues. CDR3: CASSQIEGRGGYTF. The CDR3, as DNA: TGTGCCAGCAGCCAAATTGAGGGCCGGGGGGGCTACACCTTC.

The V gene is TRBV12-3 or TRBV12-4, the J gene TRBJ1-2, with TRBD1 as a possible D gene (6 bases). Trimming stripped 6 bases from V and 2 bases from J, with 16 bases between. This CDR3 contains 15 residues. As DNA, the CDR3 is TGTGCCAGCAGCTTGGGCGGGGGGCGCAACTATGGCTACACCTTC. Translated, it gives CASSLGGGRNYGYTF.

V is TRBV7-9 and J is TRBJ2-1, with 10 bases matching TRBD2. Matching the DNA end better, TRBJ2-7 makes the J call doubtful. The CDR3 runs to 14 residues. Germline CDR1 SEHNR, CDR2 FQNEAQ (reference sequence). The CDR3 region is CASSLGLAPYEQYF. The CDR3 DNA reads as TGTGCCAGCAGCCTGGGACTAGCGCCTTACGAGCAGTACTTC.

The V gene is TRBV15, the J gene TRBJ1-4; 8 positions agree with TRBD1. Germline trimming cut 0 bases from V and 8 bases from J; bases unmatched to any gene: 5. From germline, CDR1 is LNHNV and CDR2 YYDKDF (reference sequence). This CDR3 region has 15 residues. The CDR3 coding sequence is TGTGCCACCAGCAGAGAACGACAGGGGAGAGAAAAACTGTTTTTT. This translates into CATSRERQGREKLFF.

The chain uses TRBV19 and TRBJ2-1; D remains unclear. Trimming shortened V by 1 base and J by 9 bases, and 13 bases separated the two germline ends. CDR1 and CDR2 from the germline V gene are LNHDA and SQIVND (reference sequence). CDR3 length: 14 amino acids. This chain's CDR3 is CASSIGGFGGEQFF. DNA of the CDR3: TGTGCCAGTAGTATAGGGGGATTCGGCGGTGAGCAGTTCTTC.